These 9 T cell receptor beta chains came from one sample sequenced in a study of T-cell memory formation after mild COVID-19. A single record per CDR3 protein comes from TCRdb applying MiXCR to the 5' RACE reads. The sample carries 210,000 or so distinct CDR3 sequences, about 18% recorded once. Input material: PBMCs or a T cell subset sorted from them (not recorded which). The receptors shown here come from an adult woman who had mild COVID-19 (a few samples of this study predate the infection). Cell type and time point are not known.

This clonotype has just a few counts. The rearrangement joins TRBV3-1 to TRBJ2-7; D might be TRBD1 or TRBD2, each matching 6 bases. CDR3 size: 12 residues. Trimming cost V 6 bases and J 5 bases, with 11 bases left between them. Germline V gene sequence: CDR1 LGHDT, CDR2 YNNKEL (reference sequence). Here the CDR3 reads CASSRGGHEQYF. The DNA of the CDR3 is TGTGCCAGCAGTCGAGGGGGGCACGAGCAGTACTTC.

DNA for the CDR3: TGTGCCAGCAGTTACTCGATGTCTAGCGGGAGACTAGATACGCAGTATTTT. It specifies CASSYSMSSGRLDTQYF. The chain combines TRBV6-2 or TRBV6-3 with TRBJ2-3; 10 bases align to TRBD2. CDR1 is MNHEY and CDR2 is SVGEGT in the germline V gene. The CDR3 has 17 residues. The V and J ends lost 0 bases and 5 bases, in that order; junction bases with no gene match: 8.

The chain has TRBV25-1 and TRBJ2-3, with 11 bases aligning to TRBD1. The CDR3 consists of 20 residues. From germline, CDR1 is MGHDK and CDR2 SYGVNS. The V and J ends lost 5 bases and 0 bases, in that order; junction bases with no gene match: 16. CDR3 sequence (DNA): TGTGCCAGCAGTCAACCCCGACGCCGGGACAGGGGGGATAGCACAGATACGCAGTATTTT. It translates to CASSQPRRRDRGDSTDTQYF.

This clonotype was recorded once. The rearrangement links TRBV3-1 to TRBJ2-1, with D possibly being TRBD1 or TRBD2 (6 bases each). This CDR3 comprises 14 residues. Germline CDR1 LGHDT, CDR2 YNNKEL (reference sequence). V lost 1 base, J lost 4 bases, and 8 bases lay in between. CDR3 sequence: CASSQGRGYNEQFF. In nucleotides, the CDR3 is TGTGCCAGCAGCCAAGGGAGGGGGTACAATGAGCAGTTCTTC.

This chain uses TRBV6-2 or TRBV6-3 with TRBJ1-5; D not certain. Trimming removed 5 bases from V and 0 bases from J, with 11 bases in between. The germline gives CDR1 MNHEY, CDR2 SVGEGT. The CDR3 covers 15 residues. The CDR3 sequence is CASSTGMHSNQPQHF. The CDR3 DNA reads as TGTGCCAGCAGTACTGGGATGCATAGCAATCAGCCCCAGCATTTT.

This clonotype was picked up a small number of times. This chain uses TRBV9 with TRBJ2-5; no clear D gene. V lost 0 bases and J lost 2, with 14 bases in between. Per germline, CDR1 SGDLS and CDR2 YYNGEE. The CDR3 loop spans 16 amino acids. The CDR3: CASSVGWERPQETQYF. The CDR3 nucleotides read TGTGCCAGCAGCGTAGGGTGGGAACGGCCTCAAGAGACCCAGTACTTC.

This clonotype was counted a few times. The V and J genes are TRBV7-2 and TRBJ2-3; no clear D gene. This CDR3 spans 14 amino acids. Per the germline V gene, CDR1 is SGHTA and CDR2 is FQGNSA. Trimming shortened V by 2 bases and J by 4 bases, and 10 bases separated the two germline ends. The CDR3 reads CASSLRAPADTQYF. The CDR3 nucleotides are TGTGCCAGCAGCTTAAGGGCCCCCGCAGATACGCAGTATTTT.

This clonotype has a handful of counts. V gene TRBV5-6 combines with J gene TRBJ2-7; 10 nucleotides line up with TRBD2. After removal of 0 bases from V and 4 bases from J, the junction contained 7 bases not matched to a gene. Germline CDR1 reads SGHDT; CDR2 reads YYEEEE. The CDR3 length is 16 residues. The CDR3: CASSLVTASGGYEQYF. CDR3 sequence (DNA): TGTGCCAGCAGCTTGGTTACAGCTAGCGGGGGATACGAGCAGTACTTC.

This chain joins TRBV18 and TRBJ2-7; TRBD1 matches 11 bases. Trimming removed 3 bases from V and 6 bases from J; junction bases left unmatched: 4. Germline V gene lookup returns CDR1 KGHSH and CDR2 LQKENI. This CDR3 spans 14 amino acids. CDR3 region: CASSPGQGAVEQYF. CDR3 bases: TGTGCCAGCTCACCCGGACAGGGGGCTGTCGAGCAGTACTTC.